This TCR beta chain emerged from a study of shared clonotypes between healthy human individuals. Whole-study findings and limits: What limited the represented genetic and exposure-history diversity was the small number of donors.

Per the germline V gene, CDR1 is LGHNA and CDR2 is YSLEER. The CDR3 runs 17 residues. V shed 6 bases and J shed 6 bases, with 27 bases lying between them. At a deep level, the assay was run. Every subset had its genomic DNA shared out evenly among several immunoSEQ plates. Produced via immunoSEQ multiplex PCR; TCRdb's table is partial and in-frame only. The table lists 2,500,000 or so clones, 85% to 95% of them singletons. CD4+ cells were split into CD45RA+ naive and CD45RA-negative memory subsets. This clone was observed once. The antigen is not known. The origin of this receptor is a man aged 18-30 years in good health. This sequence joins TRBV4-3 and TRBJ2-7, with TRBD2 as a possible D gene (7 bases). What was sequenced was naive CD4+ T cells sorted from blood. Subset here: CD45RA+ positively selected. The DNA of the CDR3 is TGCGCCAGCAGTTCTACCTTCGGGCGGGAGCGAGGGGGCGAGCAGTACTTC. Translated: CASSSTFGRERGGEQYF.